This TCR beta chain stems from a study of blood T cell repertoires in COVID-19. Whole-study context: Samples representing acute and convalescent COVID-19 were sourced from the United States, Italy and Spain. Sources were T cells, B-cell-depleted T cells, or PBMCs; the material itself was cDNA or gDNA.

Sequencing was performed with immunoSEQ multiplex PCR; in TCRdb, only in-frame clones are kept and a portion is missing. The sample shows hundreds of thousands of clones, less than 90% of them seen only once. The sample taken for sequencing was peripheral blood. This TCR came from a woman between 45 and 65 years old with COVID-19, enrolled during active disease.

The CDR3 sequence is CSVGALANYGYTF. For the CDR3, the DNA is TGCAGCGTGGGGGCCTTAGCTAACTATGGCTACACCTTC. The chain joins TRBV29-1 to TRBJ1-2, with TRBD1 as a possible D gene (6 bases). Trimming removed 6 bases from V and 0 bases from J, with 11 bases in between. This CDR3 has 13 residues. Per the germline V gene, CDR1 is SQVTM and CDR2 is ANQGSEA.